The T cell receptor beta chain under discussion was sequenced for a study of control samples from healthy donors and cancer patients. This clone came up once. Method: immunoSEQ multiplex PCR; TCRdb's copy keeps in-frame clones and lacks some. The sample consists of 100,000 to 150,000 clones, approximately 92% of them appearing once. The CDR3 extends over 13 amino acids. Per the germline V gene, CDR1 is SGHAT and CDR2 is FQDESV (reference sequence). The ends were cut back, 8 bases at V and 0 bases at J, with 10 bases in the middle. The chain joins TRBV11-1 to TRBJ1-2; no reliable D call. The material sequenced was PBMCs. This TCR was sampled from a man aged 80 or over with head and neck cancer. The CDR3 is CASGSPTNYGYTF. The CDR3 nucleotides are TGTGCCAGCGGCTCCCCCACTAACTATGGCTACACCTTC.